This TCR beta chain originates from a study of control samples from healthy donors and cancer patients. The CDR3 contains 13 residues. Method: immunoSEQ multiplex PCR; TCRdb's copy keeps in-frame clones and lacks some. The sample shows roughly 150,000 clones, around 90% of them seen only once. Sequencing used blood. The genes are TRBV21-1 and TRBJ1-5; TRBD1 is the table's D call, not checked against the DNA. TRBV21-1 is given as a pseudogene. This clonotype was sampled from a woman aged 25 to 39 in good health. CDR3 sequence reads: CASNRTGGQPQHF. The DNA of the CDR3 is TGTGCCAGCAATAGGACAGGGGGTCAGCCCCAGCATTTT.